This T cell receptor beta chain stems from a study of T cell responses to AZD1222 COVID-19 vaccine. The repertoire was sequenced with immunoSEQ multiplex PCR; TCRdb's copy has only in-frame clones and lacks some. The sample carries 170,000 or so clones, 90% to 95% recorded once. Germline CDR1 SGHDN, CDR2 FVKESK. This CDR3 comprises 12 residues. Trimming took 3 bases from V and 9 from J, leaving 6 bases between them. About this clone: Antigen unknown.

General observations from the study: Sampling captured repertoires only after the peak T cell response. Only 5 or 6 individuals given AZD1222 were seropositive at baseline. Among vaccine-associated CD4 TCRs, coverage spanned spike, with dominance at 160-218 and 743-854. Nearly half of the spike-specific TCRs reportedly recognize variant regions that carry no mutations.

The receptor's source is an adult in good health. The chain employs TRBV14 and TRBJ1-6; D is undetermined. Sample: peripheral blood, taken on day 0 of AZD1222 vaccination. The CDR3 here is CASSQSLSPLHF. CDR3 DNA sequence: TGTGCCAGCAGCCAGAGTCTTTCACCCCTCCACTTT.